This is a list of T cell receptor beta chains from one sample in a study of blood T cell repertoires in COVID-19. Method: immunoSEQ multiplex PCR; TCRdb's copy keeps in-frame clones and lacks some. This table holds under 550,000 clones, 70% to 90% found once. Sequencing used peripheral blood. Receptor source: a man younger than 30 with COVID-19, enrolled during active disease. The conserved cysteine and the conserved F or W are not part of the CDR3 here.

j_call: TRBJ2-7
v_call: TRBV5-5
cdr3_aa: ASSLVGYSYEQY

j_call: TRBJ1-4
v_call: TRBV2
cdr3_aa: ASSEMGPGQGPIRSEKLF

j_call: TRBJ2-5
v_call: TRBV5-1
cdr3_aa: ASSFEETQY

j_call: TRBJ2-7
v_call: TRBV11-3
cdr3_aa: ASSLEAGREQY

j_call: TRBJ2-7
v_call: TRBV27
cdr3_aa: ASSTTSGASYEQY

j_call: TRBJ2-1
v_call: TRBV4-1
cdr3_aa: ASSLGTSGRNEQF

j_call: TRBJ1-2
v_call: TRBV19
cdr3_aa: ASSFGTGAAGYT

j_call: TRBJ1-2
v_call: TRBV7-2
cdr3_aa: ASSSGQGGNYGYT

j_call: TRBJ1-3
v_call: TRBV2
cdr3_aa: ASKPDSSGNTIY

j_call: TRBJ1-2
v_call: TRBV2
cdr3_aa: ASSEKQGPRYGYT

j_call: TRBJ2-7
v_call: TRBV19
cdr3_aa: ASSIDRTSSYEQY

j_call: TRBJ2-7
v_call: TRBV5-8
cdr3_aa: ASSLPGDVDEQY

j_call: TRBJ2-7
v_call: TRBV6-5
cdr3_aa: ASSRDRSSYEQY

j_call: TRBJ1-3
v_call: TRBV2
cdr3_aa: ASSPPGGNTIY

j_call: TRBJ2-3
v_call: TRBV30
cdr3_aa: AWSVGQGFADTQY

j_call: TRBJ2-7
v_call: TRBV4-1
cdr3_aa: ASSQLQGPGYLEQY

j_call: TRBJ1-6
v_call: TRBV5-1
cdr3_aa: ASSLVSGSPLH

j_call: TRBJ2-1
v_call: TRBV3-1/TRBV3-2
cdr3_aa: ASSRGSSYNEQF

j_call: TRBJ2-5
v_call: TRBV6-1
cdr3_aa: ASSEARVAEQETQY

j_call: TRBJ2-3
v_call: TRBV2
cdr3_aa: ASTMGASGRASTDTQY

j_call: TRBJ2-7
v_call: TRBV20-1
cdr3_aa: SATRGYEQY

j_call: TRBJ2-7
v_call: TRBV6-1
cdr3_aa: ASSEARRTSGIGEQY

j_call: TRBJ2-7
v_call: TRBV10-2
cdr3_aa: ASSDPPSGGAYEQY

j_call: TRBJ2-7
v_call: TRBV27
cdr3_aa: ASSPYDTAYEQY

j_call: TRBJ1-1
v_call: TRBV7-9
cdr3_aa: ASSLEAGRASEAF

j_call: TRBJ1-2
v_call: TRBV19
cdr3_aa: ASSINRVHGYT

j_call: TRBJ1-1
v_call: TRBV6-1
cdr3_aa: ASSERGRGRPRGGKAF

j_call: TRBJ2-7
v_call: TRBV5-4
cdr3_aa: ASSLRLLADIPYEQY

j_call: TRBJ1-6
v_call: TRBV4-1
cdr3_aa: ASSQVGWGQNNSPLH

j_call: TRBJ2-4
v_call: TRBV5-4
cdr3_aa: ASSRNRDRGAKNIQY

j_call: TRBJ1-5
v_call: TRBV5-6
cdr3_aa: ASSLAGSGNQPQH

j_call: TRBJ1-6
v_call: TRBV7-6
cdr3_aa: ASSHLGGEGNNSPLH

j_call: TRBJ2-1
v_call: TRBV3-1/TRBV3-2
cdr3_aa: ASRQGGHGGEQF

j_call: TRBJ2-3
v_call: TRBV30
cdr3_aa: AWSVVLDWDTQY

j_call: TRBJ2-1
v_call: TRBV7-9
cdr3_aa: ASTRGIHEQF

j_call: TRBJ2-2
v_call: TRBV9
cdr3_aa: ASSGGQAYTGELF

j_call: TRBJ2-3
v_call: TRBV5-4
cdr3_aa: ASSKRGGLRTDTQY

j_call: TRBJ2-2
v_call: TRBV4-1
cdr3_aa: ASSQGLAAGELF

j_call: TRBJ2-3
v_call: TRBV2
cdr3_aa: ASSETGVGTDTQY

j_call: TRBJ2-3
v_call: TRBV19
cdr3_aa: ASSPLGRDTQY

j_call: TRBJ1-2
v_call: TRBV2
cdr3_aa: ASRMTDYYGYT

j_call: TRBJ2-2
v_call: TRBV3-1/TRBV3-2
cdr3_aa: ASSQLGLAGNGELF

j_call: TRBJ1-4
v_call: TRBV6-4
cdr3_aa: ASPGGEKLF

j_call: TRBJ2-7
v_call: TRBV7-8
cdr3_aa: ASSDTGTGVSEQY

j_call: TRBJ1-6
v_call: TRBV11-2
cdr3_aa: ASGDTGLGNSPLH

j_call: TRBJ2-4
v_call: TRBV19
cdr3_aa: ASSSQTGNIQY